Each of the 22 T cell receptor beta chains below was sequenced from the same sample in a study of blood T cells in healthy people across ages (dated by TCRdb to 2014 to 2015). The library was obtained by 5' RACE. The sequencer listed for this sample is Illumina HiSeq 2500. The second PCR ran for about 6 to 12 cycles and used a J-beta primer mix along with a sample-barcoded 5' primer. The public reads were reanalyzed by TCRdb: fastp trimming at Q25, MiXCR alignment, in-frame beta chains only. Every CDR3 protein is listed once, alongside the most common genes and DNA of its rows. The sample yields 1,500,000 or so distinct CDR3 sequences; roughly 59% were counted once. Jointly, the top ten make up more than 6% of the sample. Material for sequencing was blood. Receptor source: a man younger than 35 in good health.

This clonotype was recorded once. The chain carries TRBV27 and TRBJ1-2, with a weak D call TRBD1 (6 bases). The V end lost 0 bases, the J end lost 1 base, and 15 bases lay between the germline ends. This CDR3 region has 17 residues. The V gene's germline CDR1 is MNHEY and CDR2 SMNVEV (reference sequence). This CDR3 reads CASSLSHEQGYNYGYTF. The DNA of the CDR3 is TGTGCCAGCAGTTTATCCCATGAACAGGGCTATAACTATGGCTACACCTTC.

On this clonotype itself: It may be a read error: a sequence one base away is much more abundant. The genes are TRBV5-1 and TRBJ2-3; 8 bases align to TRBD1. The CDR3 sequence is 16 residues long. The germline CDR1 and CDR2 sequences are SGHRS and YFSETQ. CDR3 in amino acids: CASSAETGVATDAQYF. As DNA, the CDR3 is TGCGCCAGCAGTGCAGAGACAGGGGTGGCCACAGATGCGCAGTATTTT.

J is TRBJ2-7 and V is TRBV5-1; D is unresolved. Germline V gene data show CDR1 as SGHRS and CDR2 as YFSETQ. V shed 4 bases and J shed 5 bases, with 10 bases lying between them. This CDR3 is built from 12 residues. CDR3 bases: TGCGCCAGCAGCCCGCAGAGCGACGAGCAGTACTTC. Protein: CASSPQSDEQYF.

This rearrangement joins TRBV6-5 to TRBJ2-1; D possibly corresponds to TRBD2 (7 bases). Matching the DNA end better, TRBJ2-7 makes the J call doubtful. Germline V CDR1 and CDR2: MNHEY, SVGAGI. The CDR3 length is 14 residues. CDR3 in amino acids: CASSSTGGRNEQYF. The CDR3 DNA is TGTGCCAGCAGCTCTACCGGGGGGCGTAACGAGCAGTACTTC.

The V gene is TRBV9, the J gene TRBJ2-2, with D uncertain. Trimming took 0 bases from V and 2 from J, leaving 8 bases between them. Germline V CDR1 and CDR2: SGDLS, YYNGEE. This CDR3 spans 15 amino acids. Here the CDR3 reads CASSVDGVNTGELFF. The DNA of the CDR3 is TGTGCCAGCAGCGTAGACGGAGTAAACACCGGGGAGCTGTTTTTT.

The chain links TRBV4-3 to TRBJ2-5; D ambiguous. CDR1 LGHNA and CDR2 YSLEER come from the germline V gene. V gave up 0 bases and J gave up 5 bases, with 10 bases separating them. This CDR3 region has 14 residues. The CDR3 region has the DNA TGCGCCAGCAGCCAAGATTCAGTTTCCGAGACCCAGTACTTC. It translates to CASSQDSVSETQYF.

The chain recombines TRBV6-6 with TRBJ2-1, with no clear D. CDR3 length equals 13 residues. The V end lost 7 bases, the J end lost 6 bases, and 13 bases lay between the germline ends. Looked up from germline, CDR1 is MNHNY and CDR2 is SVGAGI (reference sequence). This CDR3 is CASNKDVGNEQFF. The DNA for the CDR3 is TGTGCCAGCAACAAGGATGTAGGCAATGAGCAGTTCTTC.

This clonotype occurred a few times. V and J are TRBV12-3 or TRBV12-4 and TRBJ2-7; no clear D gene. The germline V and J ends were trimmed by 11 bases and 7 bases, with 21 bases remaining between them. The CDR3 covers 13 residues. The CDR3 spells CASSPGSPGEQYF. CDR3 DNA sequence: TGTGCCTCCAGCCCAGGCAGCCCCGGGGAGCAGTACTTC.

CDR3: CASSPVGRKNEQFF. CDR3 coding DNA: TGTGCCAGCAGTCCAGTCGGGCGCAAAAATGAGCAGTTCTTC. V gene TRBV2 combines with J gene TRBJ2-1; D remains ambiguous. CDR3 length: 14 residues. Germline loops: CDR1 SNHLY, CDR2 FYNNEI. V lost 5 bases and J 7 bases, leaving 15 bases between the germline ends.

V gene TRBV5-1 combines with J gene TRBJ1-4; D possibly corresponds to TRBD1 (6 bases). V shed 1 base and J shed 2 bases, with 9 bases lying between them. CDR3 size: 15 residues. From germline, CDR1 is SGHRS and CDR2 YFSETQ. The CDR3 DNA is TGCGCCAGCAGCTTGATTGGGGGCACTAATGAAAAACTGTTTTTT. The encoded protein is CASSLIGGTNEKLFF.

V is TRBV9 and J is TRBJ2-1; TRBD2 matches 14 bases. The CDR3 totals 16 residues. Germline CDR1 reads SGDLS; CDR2 reads YYNGEE. With 4 bases clipped from V and 4 bases from J, the junction kept 4 bases outside the gene matches. The CDR3 here is CASSTRTSGRYNEQFF. In nucleotides, the CDR3 is TGTGCCAGCAGCACGCGGACTAGCGGGAGGTACAATGAGCAGTTCTTC.

The chain is built from TRBV28 and TRBJ1-2; D remains ambiguous. In germline, CDR1 is MDHEN, CDR2 SYDVKM. V was pared by 5 bases and J by 7 bases, with 14 bases between. This CDR3 spans 13 amino acids. The CDR3 loop is CASSVENPGGYTF. As DNA, the CDR3 is TGTGCCAGCAGTGTGGAGAATCCTGGTGGCTACACCTTC.

In its sample, this clonotype was seen a few times. This chain uses TRBV18 with TRBJ2-5; D unresolved. Germline lookup yields CDR1 KGHSH and CDR2 LQKENI. This CDR3 has 12 residues. V was trimmed by 0 bases and J by 4 bases, leaving 3 bases between them. CDR3 amino acids: CASSPPTETQYF. The CDR3 nucleotides are TGTGCCAGCTCACCACCGACAGAGACCCAGTACTTC.

The chain uses TRBV12-3 or TRBV12-4 and TRBJ1-4; 7 bases are a match to TRBD1. Trimming removed 2 bases from V and 6 bases from J; junction bases left unmatched: 9. The CDR3 contains 16 residues. CDR3 bases: TGTGCCAGCAGTTTACAAGGGGGCGGCGATCATGAAAAACTGTTTTTT. It translates to CASSLQGGGDHEKLFF.

This clonotype was observed a single time. The gene calls are TRBV11-2 and TRBJ2-1, with D unresolved. Trimming shortened V by 3 bases and J by 6 bases, and 12 bases separated the two germline ends. Germline loops: CDR1 SGHAT, CDR2 FQNNGV. The CDR3 is 14 amino acids. CDR3 amino acids: CASSFLTVGNEQFF. Written as DNA, the CDR3 is TGTGCCAGCAGCTTCTTGACGGTGGGCAATGAGCAGTTCTTC.

Only a few counts were recorded for this clonotype. The V call is TRBV7-9, the J call TRBJ2-7; D is uncertain. Germline CDR1 reads SEHNR; CDR2 reads FQNEAQ (reference sequence). The CDR3 spans 14 residues. Trimming pared 5 bases from V and 4 bases from J, leaving 15 bases between. The CDR3 is CASSLRGPAYEQYF. The CDR3 coding sequence is TGTGCCAGCAGCCTAAGAGGTCCAGCGTACGAGCAGTACTTC.

The rearrangement joins TRBV24-1 to TRBJ2-5; 9 nucleotides align to TRBD1. This CDR3 contains 14 residues. Looked up from germline, CDR1 is KGHDR and CDR2 is SFDVKD. J lost 3 bases, V lost 5 bases, and 3 bases had no gene match. CDR3: CATSAQGAEETQYF. The DNA of the CDR3 is TGTGCCACCAGTGCACAGGGGGCAGAAGAGACCCAGTACTTC.

The chain carries TRBV7-9 and TRBJ2-1; TRBD1 aligns across 7 bases. The CDR3 spans 12 residues. The germline gives CDR1 SEHNR, CDR2 FQNEAQ (reference sequence). V lost 10 bases and J lost 5; bases outside the gene matches: 5. CDR3 protein: CATQGVDNEQFF. Written as DNA, the CDR3 is TGTGCCACGCAGGGGGTGGACAATGAGCAGTTCTTC.

V usage is TRBV20-1 and J usage is TRBJ2-3; tentative D call: TRBD1 (6 bases). This CDR3 spans 13 amino acids. The germline CDR1 and CDR2 sequences are DFQATT and SNEGSKA (reference sequence). The CDR3 DNA is TGCTCCATGGGGGCAGCGGCCACAGATACGCAGTATTTT. Residues: CSMGAAATDTQYF.

This clonotype was observed at least ten times. The chain links TRBV20-1 to TRBJ2-7, with no clear D. The CDR3 covers 14 residues. Trimming removed 0 bases from V and 0 bases from J, with 9 bases in between. Per germline, CDR1 DFQATT and CDR2 SNEGSKA (reference sequence). The CDR3 here is CSARDGRSSYEQYF. The CDR3 DNA reads as TGCAGTGCTAGAGACGGCAGGAGCTCCTACGAGCAGTACTTC.

Regarding this clonotype: An end of the junction does not agree with germline; a read error may underlie this. This rearrangement joins TRBV20-1 to TRBJ1-2; the D is unclear. The CDR3 is 12 residues long. Germline CDR1 is DFQATT and CDR2 is SNEGSKA (reference sequence). In DNA form, the CDR3 reads TGCAGTGCCAGAGCTGAGGTCTATGGCTACACCTTC. Translated: CSARAEVYGYTF.

The chain joins TRBV6-2 or TRBV6-3 to TRBJ2-5; maybe TRBD1 (6 bases). Near its end, the DNA agrees better with TRBJ2-7, so the J call may be wrong. Germline lookup yields CDR1 MNHEY and CDR2 SVGEGT. The CDR3 extends over 17 amino acids. The CDR3 region is CASSWPPDRTPLGEQYF. For the CDR3, the DNA is TGTGCCAGCAGTTGGCCCCCAGACAGGACCCCTCTCGGCGAGCAGTACTTC.